A single sample gave rise to the 2 T cell receptor beta chains below, sequenced in a study of shared clonotypes between healthy human individuals. Clones were sequenced by immunoSEQ multiplex PCR, and TCRdb holds only the in-frame ones, with some missing. There are about 2.4 million clones in the sample; over 85% occur only once, and around 0.15% lies in the top ten. The sample comprised naive CD4+ T cells sorted from blood. Noted subset: CD45RA+ positively selected. The receptor source for this set is a young man in good health.

The chain combines TRBV11-3 with TRBJ2-7; 8 nucleotides agree with TRBD2. CDR1 and CDR2 from the germline V gene are SGHNT and YENEEA. The V and J ends lost 5 bases and 7 bases, in that order; junction bases with no gene match: 10. The CDR3 has 14 amino acids. CDR3 sequence (DNA): TGTGCCAGCAGCGCCCGGGAGGGCCTAGGGGAGCAGTACTTC. This gives the protein CASSAREGLGEQYF.

J is TRBJ1-1 and V is TRBV20-1; D is uncertain. Germline CDR1 reads DFQATT; CDR2 reads SNEGSKA (reference sequence). Trimming removed 6 bases from V and 2 bases from J, with 7 bases in between. The CDR3 consists of 11 residues. CDR3 sequence: CSALDNTEAFF. The CDR3 DNA follows: TGCAGTGCCTTGGACAACACTGAAGCTTTCTTT.